This TCR beta chain was observed in a study of cytomegalovirus exposure and HLA in healthy donors. Germline assignment: CDR1 SGHRS and CDR2 YFSETQ. V lost 0 bases, J lost 8 bases, and 10 bases stayed unmatched. The length of the CDR3 is 16 residues. Only in-frame clones appear in the TCRdb table, and some are missing; sequencing was by immunoSEQ multiplex PCR. The table records about 67,000 clones, roughly 92% of them present only once. The V and J genes are TRBV5-1 and TRBJ2-1, with 8 bases aligning to TRBD1. Source material: PBMCs. The clonotype originates from a woman in her late teens or twenties in good health and CMV-seronegative. The CDR3 protein is CASSLANGQGNDEQFF. CDR3 nucleotides: TGCGCCAGCAGCTTGGCCAACGGACAGGGAAACGATGAGCAGTTCTTC.